Each of the 32 T cell receptor beta chains below was sequenced from the same sample in a study of T cell responses to AZD1222 COVID-19 vaccine. Sequencing used immunoSEQ multiplex PCR; TCRdb keeps in-frame clones, though not all of them. The sample records 100,000 to 110,000 clones, roughly nine tenths being singletons. The material sequenced was peripheral blood, taken on day 0 of AZD1222 vaccination. The receptor set was obtained from an adult in good health.

The chain carries TRBV12-2 and TRBJ1-1. TRBV12-2 is tagged as a pseudogene. There are 15 residues in the CDR3. CDR3 protein: CASRPCPGGNTEAFF. For the CDR3, the DNA is TGTGCAAGTCGCCCCTGTCCCGGGGGAAACACTGAAGCTTTCTTT.

The V call is TRBV27, the J call TRBJ2-1; maybe TRBD2 (6 bases). Germline V gene sequence: CDR1 MNHEY, CDR2 SMNVEV (reference sequence). The CDR3 contains 19 residues. V shed 5 bases and J shed 0 bases, with 23 bases lying between them. CDR3 sequence (DNA): TGTGCCAGCAGTACCGAGCCACCGGGAGTCCCAGGCTCCTACAATGAGCAGTTCTTC. It codes for CASSTEPPGVPGSYNEQFF.

CDR3 in DNA: TGTGCCAGCAGCGTTGGGACAGGGGATAATTCACCCCTCCACTTT. It encodes CASSVGTGDNSPLHF. This rearrangement joins TRBV9 to TRBJ1-6; 10 bases are a match to TRBD1. Germline loops: CDR1 SGDLS, CDR2 YYNGEE. The CDR3 contains 15 residues. After removal of 2 bases from V and 5 bases from J, the junction contained 1 base not matched to a gene. Together with reference TRBV9 and TRBJ1-6, the CDR3 gives the full variable domain: DSGVTQTPKHLITATGQRVTLRCSPRSGDLSVYWYQQSLDQGLQFLIQYYNGEERAKGNILERFSAQQFPDLHSELNLSSLELGDSALYFCASSVGTGDNSPLHFGNGTRLTVT.

This clone was picked up a small number of times. The chain couples TRBV9 to TRBJ2-5; 9 nucleotides agree with TRBD1. Per the germline V gene, CDR1 is SGDLS and CDR2 is YYNGEE. The CDR3 runs 16 residues. The V segment lost 0 bases and the J segment 7 bases; nucleotides outside the gene matches: 10. The CDR3 region is CASSVDPQGARGTQYF. The CDR3 region has the DNA TGTGCCAGCAGCGTAGACCCACAGGGGGCCAGAGGGACCCAGTACTTC. Combining the CDR3 with reference TRBV9 and TRBJ2-5 gives the whole variable domain DSGVTQTPKHLITATGQRVTLRCSPRSGDLSVYWYQQSLDQGLQFLIQYYNGEERAKGNILERFSAQQFPDLHSELNLSSLELGDSALYFCASSVDPQGARGTQYFGPGTRLLVL.

This chain links TRBV7-2 with TRBJ1-1; D is uncertain. The V gene's germline CDR1 is SGHTA and CDR2 FQGNSA. The CDR3 is made up of 13 amino acids. V gave up 4 bases and J gave up 6 bases, with 12 bases separating them. Here the CDR3 DNA reads TGTGCCAGCAGCTCCCCCCCTCGGGCTGAAGCTTTCTTT. Amino acid sequence: CASSSPPRAEAFF.

The genes are TRBV7-8 and TRBJ2-7; TRBD1 matches 9 bases. V shed 1 base and J 5 bases; nucleotides not matched to a gene: 6. The CDR3 consists of 15 residues. Germline V lookup: CDR1 SGHVS, CDR2 FQNEAQ. The CDR3 spells CASSLVWDRVNEQYF. The CDR3 coding sequence is TGTGCCAGCAGCTTAGTGTGGGACAGGGTCAACGAGCAGTACTTC.

V and J are TRBV5-3 and TRBJ1-3; D possibly corresponds to TRBD1 (6 bases). TRBV5-3 is known as an ORF, though its function is uncertain. V shed 4 bases and J shed 0 bases, with 17 bases lying between them. This CDR3 contains 17 residues. DNA of the CDR3: TGTGCCAGAAGCCCTACCATTGGGGGCCCCTCTGGAAACACCATATATTTT. It yields the protein CARSPTIGGPSGNTIYF.

In this sample, this clone turned up once. The chain uses TRBV4-2 and TRBJ2-5, with 9 bases identical to TRBD2. With 0 bases clipped from V and 2 bases from J, the junction kept 4 bases outside the gene matches. Germline lookup yields CDR1 LGHNA and CDR2 YNFKEQ. The CDR3 is 16 residues long. The CDR3 region has the DNA TGTGCCAGCAGCCAAGATAGCGGGAGAGGGCAAGAGACCCAGTACTTC. It codes for CASSQDSGRGQETQYF.

The gene calls are TRBV28 and TRBJ1-4; D not resolved. The CDR3 totals 16 residues. Trimming took 4 bases from V and 7 from J, leaving 19 bases between them. Germline CDR1 is MDHEN and CDR2 is SYDVKM. The CDR3 is CASSYPGAPLSEKLFF. The CDR3, as DNA: TGTGCCAGCAGTTACCCCGGCGCTCCACTGAGTGAAAAACTGTTTTTT.

The genes are TRBV18 and TRBJ2-1, with 9 bases that match TRBD2. This CDR3 region has 13 residues. The junction had 3 bases not matched to a gene; V was cut back by 2 bases and J by 10 bases. Germline V lookup: CDR1 KGHSH, CDR2 LQKENI. The CDR3 DNA reads as TGTGCCAGCTCACCAGCGGGAGGGAGGGAGCAGTTCTTC. It translates to CASSPAGGREQFF.

The CDR3 DNA follows: TGTGCCAGCAGCTTGTCAGGATACCAAGAGACCCAGTACTTC. It is translated as CASSLSGYQETQYF. The chain couples TRBV5-6 to TRBJ2-5; D is unresolved. Deletions cut 1 base from V and 0 bases from J, with 7 bases between. CDR1 is SGHDT and CDR2 is YYEEEE in the germline V gene. This CDR3 is 14 amino acids long.

The chain links TRBV4-2 to TRBJ1-2; tentative D call: TRBD1 (5 bases). The CDR3 runs to 16 residues. The germline V gene has CDR1 LGHNA and CDR2 YNFKEQ. V lost 1 base and J lost 4, with 16 bases in between. The CDR3 reads CASSQGLPGRSYGYTF. The CDR3 bases are TGTGCCAGCAGCCAAGGGCTTCCAGGGCGTAGCTATGGCTACACCTTC.

The V call is TRBV28, the J call TRBJ1-6; D remains ambiguous. Germline CDR1 is MDHEN and CDR2 is SYDVKM. Deletions cut 2 bases from V and 16 bases from J, with 12 bases between. This CDR3 spans 12 amino acids. The CDR3 is CASSLRDLVLHF. The CDR3 DNA is TGTGCCAGCAGTTTACGGGATCTGGTACTCCACTTT.

V gene TRBV19 combines with J gene TRBJ2-7; D is unclear. Deletions cut 3 bases from V and 0 bases from J, with 12 bases between. Germline CDR1 and CDR2: LNHDA and SQIVND (reference sequence). This CDR3 spans 15 amino acids. In nucleotides, the CDR3 is TGTGCCAGTAGTATCGAGGTAGCTAGCTCCTACGAGCAGTACTTC. It translates to CASSIEVASSYEQYF.

This clone appeared once. The chain recombines TRBV13 with TRBJ1-2; D gene ambiguous. This CDR3 is built from 14 residues. In germline, CDR1 is PRHDT, CDR2 FYEKMQ (reference sequence). Trimming stripped 3 bases from V and 4 bases from J, with 12 bases between. The DNA of the CDR3 is TGTGCCAGCAGCTTGTCAAACCCTTCCTATGGCTACACCTTC. This encodes CASSLSNPSYGYTF.

The chain recombines TRBV4-3 with TRBJ1-4; D remains ambiguous. V lost 6 bases and J 5 bases, leaving 4 bases between the germline ends. Germline V gene data show CDR1 as LGHNA and CDR2 as YSLEER. CDR3 length: 11 residues. In DNA form, the CDR3 reads TGCGCCAGCAGAAAAAATGAAAAACTGTTTTTT. It encodes CASRKNEKLFF.

Here the CDR3 DNA reads TGTGCCAGCAGCGTAGAAACAGGGGTATATGGCTACACCTTC. Translating gives CASSVETGVYGYTF. The chain links TRBV9 to TRBJ1-2, with 7 bases fitting TRBD1. The CDR3 covers 14 residues. Unmatched junction bases numbered 4, after V lost 0 bases and J lost 5 bases. Per germline, CDR1 SGDLS and CDR2 YYNGEE.

The chain is built from TRBV27 and TRBJ1-1; TRBD1 might be the D (6 bases). Trimming left V 0 bases short and J 7 bases short, with 9 bases between. CDR1 MNHEY and CDR2 SMNVEV come from the germline V gene (reference sequence). The CDR3 contains 13 residues. The CDR3 nucleotides read TGTGCCAGCAGTTTATCGTTAGGGGGTGAAGCTTTCTTT. It codes for CASSLSLGGEAFF.

The chain joins TRBV6-5 to TRBJ1-1; D gene ambiguous. The V and J ends lost 7 bases and 1 base respectively, with 4 bases between them. The CDR3 is 11 amino acids. Germline loops: CDR1 MNHEY, CDR2 SVGAGI. The CDR3 here is CASTRNTEAFF. CDR3 bases: TGTGCCAGCACGCGGAACACTGAAGCTTTCTTT.

The J gene is TRBJ2-1, the V gene TRBV30; D gene unclear. V dropped 1 base and J dropped 4 bases, with 8 bases sitting between them. The CDR3 contains 13 residues. The germline CDR1 and CDR2 sequences are GTSNPN and SVGIG (reference sequence). CDR3 protein: CAWSELSYNEQFF. CDR3 DNA sequence: TGTGCCTGGAGTGAACTCTCTTACAATGAGCAGTTCTTC.

V is TRBV7-8 and J is TRBJ1-5, with 9 bases fitting TRBD1. Germline CDR1 and CDR2: SGHVS and FQNEAQ. V dropped 8 bases and J dropped 7; count of bases not matched to a gene: 18. The CDR3 has 17 amino acids. The CDR3 nucleotides are TGTGCCAGCTCCCCGAGGTTTCGGGACAGGGAAGGACAGCCCCAGCATTTT. As protein: CASSPRFRDREGQPQHF.

The chain links TRBV9 to TRBJ2-7; 9 bases are a match to TRBD1. The V and J ends lost 4 bases and 3 bases, in that order; junction bases with no gene match: 11. Germline CDR1 is SGDLS and CDR2 is YYNGEE. This CDR3 contains 16 residues. The CDR3 loop reads CASSPTRTGAVYEQYF. The CDR3 DNA reads as TGTGCCAGCAGCCCCACCCGGACAGGGGCTGTCTACGAGCAGTACTTC. The whole variable domain, remainder taken from reference TRBV9 and TRBJ2-7, is DSGVTQTPKHLITATGQRVTLRCSPRSGDLSVYWYQQSLDQGLQFLIQYYNGEERAKGNILERFSAQQFPDLHSELNLSSLELGDSALYFCASSPTRTGAVYEQYFGPGTRLTVT.

This clone was seen only once. This chain links TRBV25-1 with TRBJ2-1, with a possible D match to TRBD2 (5 bases). The V and J ends lost 6 bases and 0 bases respectively, with 18 bases between them. This CDR3 comprises 17 residues. The germline V gene has CDR1 MGHDK and CDR2 SYGVNS. The CDR3 nucleotides are TGTGCCAGCAGGGGTAAAAGGCCCGAGGGCTCCTACAATGAGCAGTTCTTC. Amino acid sequence: CASRGKRPEGSYNEQFF. Combining the CDR3 with reference TRBV25-1 and TRBJ2-1 gives the whole variable domain EADIYQTPRYLVIGTGKKITLECSQTMGHDKMYWYQQDPGMELHLIHYSYGVNSTEKGDLSSESTVSRIRTEHFPLTLESARPSHTSQYLCASRGKRPEGSYNEQFFGPGTRLTVL.

This chain links TRBV30 with TRBJ1-1; 7 positions agree with TRBD1. The V segment lost 2 bases and the J segment 3 bases; nucleotides outside the gene matches: 3. Germline CDR1 is GTSNPN and CDR2 is SVGIG (reference sequence). This CDR3 comprises 13 residues. The CDR3 is CAWSRGPDTEAFF. DNA of the CDR3: TGTGCCTGGAGTAGGGGGCCTGACACTGAAGCTTTCTTT.

The chain employs TRBV5-8 and TRBJ1-4, with 7 bases that match TRBD1. The ends lost 2 bases at V and 5 bases at J; junction bases unmatched: 6. This CDR3 region has 15 residues. Germline V gene sequence: CDR1 SGHTS, CDR2 YDEGEE. The CDR3 reads CASSFRTGGNEKLFF. Written as DNA, the CDR3 is TGTGCCAGCAGCTTTCGGACAGGTGGAAATGAAAAACTGTTTTTT.

The rearrangement uses TRBV6-5 and TRBJ1-1; D is ambiguous. Germline V lookup: CDR1 MNHEY, CDR2 SVGAGI. Between the trimmed V and J ends, which lost 2 bases and 4 bases, there was a span of 14 bases. CDR3 length: 15 amino acids. This chain's CDR3 is CASSYDPGRRTEAFF. The DNA for the CDR3 is TGTGCCAGCAGTTACGATCCGGGAAGGCGCACTGAAGCTTTCTTT.

This clone showed up just once. This sequence joins TRBV7-8 and TRBJ2-7; no clear D. V lost 1 base and J lost 6, with 10 bases in between. The germline V gene encodes CDR1 SGHVS and CDR2 FQNEAQ. This CDR3 contains 13 residues. The CDR3 spells CASSLEVPSEQYF. The CDR3 nucleotides are TGTGCCAGCAGCTTAGAGGTCCCCTCCGAGCAGTACTTC.

The chain joins TRBV11-2 to TRBJ2-5; TRBD2 aligns across 12 bases. The CDR3 consists of 17 residues. Looked up from germline, CDR1 is SGHAT and CDR2 is FQNNGV. Germline trimming cut 7 bases from V and 5 bases from J; bases unmatched to any gene: 14. The CDR3 DNA is TGTGCCAGCACCACTTATTCTAGCGGGAGGGCCCATGAGACCCAGTACTTC. Its protein is CASTTYSSGRAHETQYF.

The chain combines TRBV18 with TRBJ2-7; TRBD2 matches at 8 bases. Germline lookup yields CDR1 KGHSH and CDR2 LQKENI. This CDR3 has 14 residues. V shed 2 bases and J 3 bases; nucleotides not matched to a gene: 3. As DNA, the CDR3 is TGTGCCAGCTCACCAATCGGGAGGGACTACGAGCAGTACTTC. It specifies CASSPIGRDYEQYF.

The V gene is TRBV7-8, the J gene TRBJ2-6, with TRBD2 matching over 8 bases. The trim removed 5 bases at V and 3 bases at J, leaving 6 bases unmatched. The germline gives CDR1 SGHVS, CDR2 FQNEAQ. This CDR3 is built from 16 residues. CDR3 sequence (DNA): TGTGCCAGCAGCACCCGGGGGGGTCGTGGGGCCAACGTCCTGACTTTC. Amino acids: CASSTRGGRGANVLTF.

The V gene is TRBV18, the J gene TRBJ1-3; D is perhaps TRBD1 (5 bases). Trimming left V 0 bases short and J 0 bases short, with 9 bases between. Per germline, CDR1 KGHSH and CDR2 LQKENI. The CDR3 runs 16 residues. The CDR3 loop reads CASSPPARASGNTIYF. The CDR3 coding sequence is TGTGCCAGCTCACCACCGGCCAGGGCCTCTGGAAACACCATATATTTT.

This chain links TRBV7-9 with TRBJ1-5; possibly TRBD1 for D (6 bases). V gave up 3 bases and J gave up 6 bases, with 12 bases separating them. CDR3 length equals 14 residues. CDR1 SEHNR and CDR2 FQNEAQ come from the germline V gene (reference sequence). The CDR3 DNA is TGTGCCAGCAGCTTGGGTGGGGGCCGTCAGCCCCAGCATTTT. It codes for CASSLGGGRQPQHF.